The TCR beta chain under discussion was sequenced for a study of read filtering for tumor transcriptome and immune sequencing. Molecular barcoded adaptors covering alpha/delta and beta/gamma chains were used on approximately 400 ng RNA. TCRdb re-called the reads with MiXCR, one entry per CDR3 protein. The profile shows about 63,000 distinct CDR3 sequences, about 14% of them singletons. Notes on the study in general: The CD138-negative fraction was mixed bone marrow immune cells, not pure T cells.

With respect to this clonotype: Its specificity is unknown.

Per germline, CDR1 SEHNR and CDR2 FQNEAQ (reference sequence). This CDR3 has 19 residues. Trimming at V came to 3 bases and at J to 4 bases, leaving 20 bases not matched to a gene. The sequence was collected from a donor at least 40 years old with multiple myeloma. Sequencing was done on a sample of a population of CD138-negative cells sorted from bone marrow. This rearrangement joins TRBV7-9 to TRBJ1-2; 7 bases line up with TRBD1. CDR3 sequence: CASSFVRGADDRESYGYTF. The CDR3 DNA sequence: TGTGCCAGCAGCTTCGTGCGGGGAGCTGACGACAGGGAAAGCTATGGCTACACCTTC.